These 28 T cell receptor beta chains share one sample of origin, sequenced in a study of blood T cells in healthy people across ages. Together with a sample-barcoded 5' primer, a J-beta primer mix was included in a second PCR lasting 7 to 11 cycles. TCRdb used MiXCR to reprocess the 5' RACE reads, holding one entry per CDR3 protein. The profile shows 1.5 million or so distinct CDR3 sequences, approximately 42% of them singletons. The specimen sequenced was blood. The receptors were sampled from a woman younger than 35 in good health.

In its sample, this clonotype was seen many times. The chain is built from TRBV7-2 and TRBJ2-1, with no clear D. V lost 5 bases and J lost 4, with 9 bases in between. The germline CDR1 and CDR2 sequences are SGHTA and FQGNSA. The CDR3 is 13 amino acids. For the CDR3, the DNA is TGTGCCAGCAGCCCCCGACGGTACAATGAGCAGTTCTTC. Translation: CASSPRRYNEQFF.

The chain joins TRBV30 to TRBJ2-7; D unclear. V lost 0 bases and J 0 bases, leaving 6 bases between the germline ends. CDR1 and CDR2 from the germline V gene are GTSNPN and SVGIG (reference sequence). The CDR3 is 13 residues long. CDR3 loop: CAWSVSHSYEQYF. The CDR3 DNA reads TGTGCCTGGAGTGTATCGCACTCCTACGAGCAGTACTTC.

V and J are TRBV7-9 and TRBJ2-1, with TRBD1 matching 11 bases. Germline V gives CDR1 SEHNR, CDR2 FQNEAQ (reference sequence). V lost 5 bases, J lost 3 bases, and 15 bases stayed unmatched. The CDR3 loop spans 19 amino acids. DNA for the CDR3: TGTGCCAGCAGCCTCCGGGACAGGGGGTTAGGAGGGCACTACAATGAGCAGTTCTTC. It yields the protein CASSLRDRGLGGHYNEQFF.

This clonotype occurred a few times. J is TRBJ1-1 and V is TRBV20-1, with a possible D match to TRBD1 (5 bases). From germline, CDR1 is DFQATT and CDR2 SNEGSKA (reference sequence). The ends were cut back, 4 bases at V and 0 bases at J, with 12 bases in the middle. The CDR3 has 14 amino acids. The CDR3: CSAKTGRLNTEAFF. The DNA of the CDR3 is TGCAGTGCTAAAACGGGACGGTTGAACACTGAAGCTTTCTTT.

The gene calls are TRBV28 and TRBJ1-2; 9 bases match TRBD1. The CDR3 loop spans 18 amino acids. Germline V gives CDR1 MDHEN, CDR2 SYDVKM. With 3 bases clipped from V and 0 bases from J, the junction kept 11 bases outside the gene matches. CDR3 loop: CASSFGPGTGSANYGYTF. Written as DNA, the CDR3 is TGTGCCAGCAGTTTCGGGCCCGGGACAGGGTCCGCTAACTATGGCTACACCTTC.

This chain links TRBV7-9 with TRBJ1-2, with D hard to call. Germline V gives CDR1 SEHNR, CDR2 FQNEAQ (reference sequence). V dropped 5 bases and J dropped 6 bases, with 19 bases sitting between them. This CDR3 spans 15 amino acids. The CDR3 nucleotides are TGTGCCAGCAGCATGGATCTGGAGCTCGGCAATGGCTACACCTTC. Encoded protein: CASSMDLELGNGYTF.

The chain carries TRBV29-1 and TRBJ1-1; D is possibly TRBD1 (5 bases). The V gene's germline CDR1 is SQVTM and CDR2 ANQGSEA. CDR3 size: 12 residues. V was trimmed by 5 bases and J by 7 bases, leaving 14 bases between them. The CDR3, as DNA: TGCAGCGTTTTGGCGGCGAGGGGTGAAGCTTTCTTT. It specifies CSVLAARGEAFF.

The V call is TRBV6-2 or TRBV6-3, the J call TRBJ2-2; D gene unclear. The germline V and J ends were trimmed by 6 bases and 6 bases, with 17 bases remaining between them. CDR1 is MNHEY and CDR2 is SVGEGT in the germline V gene. This CDR3 spans 15 amino acids. CDR3 DNA sequence: TGTGCCAGCAGCCACCCATCCCTTGGGCCCGGGGAGCTGTTTTTT. This encodes CASSHPSLGPGELFF.

The chain carries TRBV12-3 or TRBV12-4 and TRBJ1-6; 8 bases map to TRBD1. V shed 6 bases, J shed 6 bases, and the junction held 7 bases outside the gene matches. This CDR3 contains 15 residues. This CDR3 reads CASRSWTGRNSPLHF. Here the CDR3 DNA reads TGTGCCAGCAGGTCCTGGACAGGGCGTAATTCACCCCTCCACTTT.

This rearrangement joins TRBV14 to TRBJ1-6; 9 bases fit TRBD1. V was clipped by 1 base and J by 8 bases; unmatched bases: 6. Germline V CDR1 and CDR2: SGHDN, FVKESK. CDR3 size: 16 residues. The CDR3 sequence is CASSQAGTGFYSPLHF. The CDR3 DNA sequence: TGTGCCAGCAGCCAAGCCGGGACAGGGTTTTATTCACCCCTCCACTTT.

The chain couples TRBV10-3 to TRBJ1-6, with TRBD1 identical over 10 bases. Germline CDR1 and CDR2: ENHRY and SYGVKD. The CDR3 covers 17 residues. V lost 2 bases and J lost 4; bases outside the gene matches: 5. The CDR3 DNA reads TGTGCCATCAGTGAGGGGACAGGGGTGGTGTATAATTCACCCCTCCACTTT. It translates to CAISEGTGVVYNSPLHF.

The chain employs TRBV3-1 and TRBJ2-3, with 8 bases fitting TRBD2. Germline V gene data show CDR1 as LGHDT and CDR2 as YNNKEL (reference sequence). This CDR3 is built from 15 residues. V lost 4 bases and J lost 6; bases outside the gene matches: 9. CDR3 residues: CASSRHGLASDTQYF. In DNA, the CDR3 is TGTGCCAGCAGCCGCCACGGACTAGCATCGGATACGCAGTATTTT.

The chain has TRBV7-2 and TRBJ2-6, with TRBD1 matching 8 bases. The ends lost 1 base at V and 4 bases at J; junction bases unmatched: 3. The germline gives CDR1 SGHTA, CDR2 FQGNSA. The CDR3 extends over 16 amino acids. The CDR3 nucleotides read TGTGCCAGCAGCTTAGGGACAGGGCTCGGGGCCAACGTCCTGACTTTC. This codes for CASSLGTGLGANVLTF. Looking up the rest from reference TRBV7-2 and TRBJ2-6 gives the full variable domain: GAGVSQSPSNKVTEKGKDVELRCDPISGHTALYWYRQSLGQGLEFLIYFQGNSAPDKSGLPSDRFSAERTGGSVSTLTIQRTQQEDSAVYLCASSLGTGLGANVLTFGAGSRLTVL.

V is TRBV5-1 and J is TRBJ2-5, with D possibly being TRBD1 (6 bases). The CDR3 has 14 amino acids. The V gene lost 4 bases and the J gene lost 4 bases, with 14 bases spanning the gap. The V gene's germline CDR1 is SGHRS and CDR2 YFSETQ. The CDR3 sequence: CASSIQGGGETQYF. In DNA form, the CDR3 reads TGCGCCAGCAGCATACAGGGTGGAGGAGAGACCCAGTACTTC.

This clonotype showed up many times. V gene TRBV29-1 combines with J gene TRBJ2-3; maybe TRBD2 (6 bases). Germline CDR1 reads SQVTM; CDR2 reads ANQGSEA. The CDR3 has 13 amino acids. Trimming pared 8 bases from V and 4 bases from J, leaving 16 bases between. CDR3 protein: CSLHRGEADTQYF. CDR3 nucleotide sequence: TGCAGCCTGCACCGTGGGGAGGCAGATACGCAGTATTTT.

V gene TRBV7-9 combines with J gene TRBJ1-4; 11 bases are shared with TRBD1. This CDR3 contains 17 residues. From germline, CDR1 is SEHNR and CDR2 FQNEAQ (reference sequence). V gave up 5 bases and J gave up 8 bases; unmatched junction bases: 13. CDR3 DNA: TGTGCCAGCAGCACGCCGGGACAGGGGGTCAGAAAAGAAAAACTGTTTTTT. Translation: CASSTPGQGVRKEKLFF.

This clonotype appeared many times. The gene calls are TRBV20-1 and TRBJ2-1; D gene uncertain. CDR3 length equals 16 residues. Germline V lookup: CDR1 DFQATT, CDR2 SNEGSKA (reference sequence). V was shortened by 4 bases and J by 2 bases, with 18 bases between the two germline ends. This CDR3 is CSATIGPRRPYNEQFF. Written as DNA, the CDR3 is TGCAGTGCTACCATCGGGCCCCGAAGGCCCTACAATGAGCAGTTCTTC.

The rearrangement joins TRBV4-2 to TRBJ2-7; D perhaps matches TRBD2 (5 bases). This CDR3 has 15 residues. Trimming stripped 0 bases from V and 2 bases from J, with 11 bases between. CDR1 is LGHNA, CDR2 YNFKEQ, per germline. This chain's CDR3 is CASSQDPGMAYEQYF. The CDR3 DNA reads as TGTGCCAGCAGCCAAGATCCGGGGATGGCCTACGAGCAGTACTTC.

The chain combines TRBV12-3 or TRBV12-4 with TRBJ1-6, with no clear D. The CDR3 has 13 amino acids. V lost 1 base, J lost 7 bases, and 5 bases lay in between. The CDR3 reads CASSLGANSPLHF. For the CDR3, the DNA is TGTGCCAGCAGTTTAGGTGCCAATTCACCCCTCCACTTT.

The J gene is TRBJ2-7, the V gene TRBV5-1; 12 nucleotides line up with TRBD2. V was clipped by 3 bases and J by 7 bases; unmatched bases: 8. The CDR3 covers 15 residues. CDR1 and CDR2 (germline): SGHRS, YFSETQ. CDR3: CASSWTSGVGNEQYF. Here the CDR3 DNA reads TGCGCCAGCAGCTGGACTAGCGGGGTTGGGAATGAGCAGTACTTC.

V and J are TRBV5-5 and TRBJ2-7, with a weak D call TRBD1 (6 bases). This CDR3 region has 13 residues. V shed 0 bases and J shed 6 bases, with 10 bases lying between them. CDR1 is SGHKS, CDR2 YYEKEE, per germline (reference sequence). The CDR3 reads CASSLAQGVEQYF. In DNA form, the CDR3 reads TGTGCCAGCAGCTTGGCACAGGGAGTCGAGCAGTACTTC.

The chain recombines TRBV7-9 with TRBJ2-3; D remains ambiguous. The CDR3 length is 17 residues. From germline, CDR1 is SEHNR and CDR2 FQNEAQ (reference sequence). Trimming pared 2 bases from V and 0 bases from J, leaving 15 bases between. Here the CDR3 reads CASSLIPGWQSTDTQYF. CDR3 coding DNA: TGTGCCAGCAGCTTAATCCCTGGGTGGCAGAGCACAGATACGCAGTATTTT.

This clonotype was counted ten times or more. The rearrangement joins TRBV12-3 or TRBV12-4 to TRBJ2-7; 8 nucleotides agree with TRBD1. The CDR3 spans 14 residues. With V trimmed by 5 bases and J by 0 bases, 3 bases remained unmatched. In nucleotides, the CDR3 is TGTGCCAGCAGTCGGACAGGGAGCTCCTACGAGCAGTACTTC. Translating gives CASSRTGSSYEQYF.

V gene TRBV6-6 combines with J gene TRBJ2-4, with D unclear. The J call may be faulty, since TRBJ2-5 better matches the DNA end. CDR3 size: 16 residues. CDR1 and CDR2 (germline): MNHNY, SVGAGI (reference sequence). CDR3 sequence reads: CASSYLSPRMRETQYF. The CDR3 DNA is TGTGCCAGCAGTTACCTCTCACCCCGTATGCGAGAGACCCAGTACTTC.

The chain is built from TRBV9 and TRBJ2-2; 8 nucleotides agree with TRBD2. After removal of 6 bases from V and 0 bases from J, the junction contained 19 bases not matched to a gene. The length of the CDR3 is 20 residues. Germline V lookup: CDR1 SGDLS, CDR2 YYNGEE. The CDR3: CASNNLLLAEQDSNTGELFF. The CDR3 DNA reads TGTGCCAGCAACAACCTACTACTAGCGGAACAAGATTCGAACACCGGGGAGCTGTTTTTT. Complete variable domain (other parts from reference TRBV9 and TRBJ2-2): DSGVTQTPKHLITATGQRVTLRCSPRSGDLSVYWYQQSLDQGLQFLIQYYNGEERAKGNILERFSAQQFPDLHSELNLSSLELGDSALYFCASNNLLLAEQDSNTGELFFGEGSRLTVL.

V usage is TRBV20-1 and J usage is TRBJ2-5; 8 bases are shared with TRBD2. The J call is uncertain, as TRBJ2-7 better fits the DNA end. The germline CDR1 and CDR2 sequences are DFQATT and SNEGSKA (reference sequence). The CDR3 is 17 residues long. The CDR3, as DNA: TGCAGTGCTAGAGATATTGGCACGGGAGGGAAAAGGGGCGAGCAGTACTTC. It translates to CSARDIGTGGKRGEQYF.

This chain connects TRBV5-1 to TRBJ1-2, with a possible D match to TRBD1 (6 bases). V shed 4 bases and J shed 2 bases, with 12 bases lying between them. Germline V gene lookup returns CDR1 SGHRS and CDR2 YFSETQ. The CDR3 consists of 14 residues. The CDR3 reads CASSPLDSNYGYTF. The DNA for the CDR3 is TGCGCCAGCAGCCCTCTGGACAGCAACTATGGCTACACCTTC.

J is TRBJ2-1 and V is TRBV29-1; D call uncertain. The V gene lost 6 bases and the J gene lost 3 bases, with 18 bases spanning the gap. The CDR3 covers 15 residues. In germline, CDR1 is SQVTM, CDR2 ANQGSEA. The chain's CDR3 is CSVVKRLTGYNEQFF. The CDR3 DNA follows: TGCAGCGTCGTCAAAAGGCTGACGGGCTACAATGAGCAGTTCTTC.